This is a list of T cell receptor beta chains from one sample in a study of CD8+CD57+ T cells in acquired aplastic anemia. TCRdb fed the reads into MiXCR, producing one record per CDR3 protein. This table has about 200,000 distinct CDR3 sequences, 65% appearing once. The source material was sorted CD4+, CD8+, or CD8+CD57+ T cells (not recorded which) from PBMCs. These TCRs come from a human donor with aplastic anemia. Each CDR3 is given with its conserved first and last residue.

>TRBJ2-5|TRBV20-1
CSASPQAGLRETQYF
>TRBJ2-7|TRBV5-4
CASSSTGYYEQYF
>TRBJ1-1|TRBV7-3
CASSHDSDTEAFF
>TRBJ1-1|TRBV15
CATSRGTEGTEAFF
>TRBJ1-2|TRBV20-1
CSARDHDYGYTF
>TRBJ2-1|TRBV7-7
CASSLAPDTYNEQFF
>TRBJ2-3|TRBV6-1
CASSDFWGDGTDTQYF
>TRBJ2-1|TRBV5-1
CASSLEVGAGAVSYNEQFF
>TRBJ2-1|TRBV7-4
CASSPSGPRSSYNEQFF
>TRBJ1-2|TRBV24-1
CATMGMNYGYTF
>TRBJ2-5|TRBV4-3
CASREEAWETQYF
>TRBJ1-1|TRBV20-1
CSARDLQENTEAFF
>TRBJ2-5|TRBV20-1
CSARVNREETQYF
>TRBJ1-2|TRBV2
CASSEGGGAHYGYTF
>TRBJ1-2|TRBV2
CASSPDKIYGYTF
>TRBJ2-7|TRBV29-1
CSVEDVPRREQYF
>TRBJ2-7|TRBV20-1
CSAYSAGTGVAYEQYF
>TRBJ2-5|TRBV2
CASKTGGGETQYF
>TRBJ2-1|TRBV7-7
CASSPGTINEQFF
>TRBJ2-3|TRBV20-1
CSAYGGDADTQYF
>.|TRBV29-1
CSVVSVVGYNEQFF
>TRBJ1-2|TRBV11-2
CASSLEGQGYGYTF
>TRBJ1-1|TRBV5-8
CASSLGPGRGATEAFF
>TRBJ1-6|TRBV5-5
CASSLRGDDTPLHF
>TRBJ1-5|TRBV2
CASSEEAGMIGGQPQHF
>TRBJ1-5|TRBV13
CASSLGRAVDNQPQHF
>TRBJ2-7|TRBV7-2
CASSSSPYEQYF
>TRBJ2-1|TRBV15
CATSSLAGGNNEQFF
>TRBJ2-7|TRBV10-3
CAISESIDYEQYF
>TRBJ2-1|TRBV7-3
CASSLLGPSQGEQFF
>TRBJ2-1|TRBV7-2
CASSVGTRVNNEQFF
>TRBJ2-7|TRBV7-2
CASSIGARDYEQYF
>TRBJ2-1|TRBV9
CASSVAPGGFEQFF
>TRBJ2-3|TRBV2
CASSETVSTDTQYF
>TRBJ2-1|TRBV7-8
CASSLAWRIAGVRREQFF
>TRBJ2-2|TRBV24-1
CATSGSGGANTGELFF
>TRBJ2-1|TRBV2
CASRPTTSGRNSHF
>TRBJ1-2|TRBV9
CASSAQGGQNYGYTF
>TRBJ1-6|TRBV20-1
CSALHRTAVYRSPLHF
>TRBJ2-7|TRBV15
CATSRGSYEQYF
>TRBJ2-1|TRBV19
CASSTSGGHNEQFF
>TRBJ2-3|TRBV24-1
CATSDRPPYTDTQYF
>TRBJ2-2|TRBV9
CASSEIAGGGTGELFF
>TRBJ2-2|TRBV11-3
CASSFTANQGGELFF
>TRBJ2-5|TRBV7-2
CASSFPGRGGWETQYF
>TRBJ2-1|TRBV5-6
CASSLAEGVEQFF
>TRBJ2-1|TRBV7-3
CASSLSAQGNEQFF
>TRBJ2-7|TRBV10-2
CASRAGEGEQYF
>TRBJ2-7|TRBV4-1
CASSQESWAGAYEQYF
>TRBJ2-1|TRBV7-9
CASSQGYNSYNEQFF
>TRBJ1-2|TRBV25-1
CASSERVVIFGQGDYGYTF
>TRBJ1-6|TRBV25-1
CASTLGQGNSPLHF
>TRBJ2-2|TRBV5-1
CASSDGVNTGELFF
>TRBJ1-2|TRBV12-3/TRBV12-4
CASSLIKDRTGYTF
>TRBJ2-3|TRBV2
CASSSRLAGGSTDTQYF
>TRBJ2-1|TRBV19
CASSIGSGGPFF